This T cell receptor (beta chain) was identified during a study of sequential checkpoint blockade in melanoma. In the study overall: Patients were randomized 1:1 to nivolumab-then-ipilimumab or ipilimumab-then-nivolumab first-line.

Regarding treatment: randomized to nivolumab then ipilimumab (arm A) or the reverse (arm B). Germline V gene sequence: CDR1 MNHNS, CDR2 SASEGT. Trimming took off 7 bases at V and 4 bases at J, with 13 bases between the two ends. This CDR3 spans 13 amino acids. TCRdb's copy holds only in-frame clones and misses some; the assay was immunoSEQ multiplex PCR. The sample records fewer than 25,000 clones, around 85% being singletons. This clonotype was sampled from a human donor with melanoma. The V and J genes are TRBV6-1 and TRBJ1-2; D may be TRBD1 (5 bases). The sample in question was CD8+ T cells sorted from blood (inferred from file names), obtained from a patient given nivolumab and ipilimumab in sequence. CDR3 coding DNA: TGTGCCAGCAAGTACGGGCAGGGCTATGGCTACACCTTC. Its translation is CASKYGQGYGYTF.